Following are 5 T cell receptor beta chains from one sample sequenced in a study of persistence of HIV-infected CD4 T cells (TCRdb year 2020). TCRbeta repertoires were sequenced from genomic DNA with the immunoSEQ hsTCRB assay version 4 in survey mode. Here the immuneACCESS table is served through TCRdb, limited to in-frame sequences with V and J called. Missing clones are a known gap in these copies; in checked studies unresolved V genes cover under half, and the rest lacks a known reason. In all, the sample holds around 35,000 clones, and roughly 86% of those were seen once. 1.3% of the sample lies in the top ten. Their target antigens are unknown. The sample's treatment or condition, from its label and the paper: suppressive antiretroviral therapy. As a nonspecific positive control representing the CD4+ T cell repertoire, the cells were stimulated with anti-CD3/anti-CD28 magnetic beads. CD4+ T cells that responded were sorted based on upregulation of both CD40 ligand and CD69.

The sample here was CD4+ T cells sorted from PBMCs after roughly 17-hour stimulation, taken from a patient who received antiretroviral therapy. This specimen's cell subset or site label, interpreted: CD40L+CD69+ CD4 T cells responding to anti-CD3/anti-CD28 beads, representing the overall repertoire. The receptors here all came from an adult man with HIV who was CMV-seropositive.

The chain uses TRBV7-6 and TRBJ2-5; TRBD2 agrees at 16 bases. From germline, CDR1 is SGHVS and CDR2 FNYEAQ. Germline trimming cut 5 bases from V and 2 bases from J; bases unmatched to any gene: 2. The CDR3 has 16 residues. CDR3 coding DNA: TGTGCCAGCAGCCCGGGACTAGCGGGAGGGCAAGAGACCCAGTACTTC. Protein: CASSPGLAGGQETQYF.

The chain employs TRBV29-1 and TRBJ1-1; 8 nucleotides align to TRBD1. With V trimmed by 4 bases and J by 2 bases, 12 bases remained unmatched. The germline V gene has CDR1 SQVTM and CDR2 ANQGSEA. CDR3 length: 16 residues. Here the CDR3 reads CSVGLETGVRNTEAFF. The CDR3 coding sequence is TGCAGCGTTGGACTGGAGACAGGGGTTAGAAACACTGAAGCTTTCTTT. Full variable domain (missing parts from reference TRBV29-1 and TRBJ1-1): SAVISQKPSRDICQRGTSLTIQCQVDSQVTMMFWYRQQPGQSLTLIATANQGSEATYESGFVIDKFPISRPNLTFSTLTVSNMSPEDSSIYLCSVGLETGVRNTEAFFGQGTRLTVV.

This clone has more than one count but fewer than ten. This chain uses TRBV19 with TRBJ2-7; TRBD1 matches at 10 bases. CDR1 is LNHDA and CDR2 is SQIVND in the germline V gene (reference sequence). The CDR3 sequence is 15 residues long. J gave up 5 bases and V 5 bases, and 9 bases lay outside the gene matches. Here the CDR3 reads CASSLLDRGRNEQYF. The CDR3 nucleotides are TGTGCCAGTAGTCTCCTAGACAGGGGGCGGAACGAGCAGTACTTC.

The V call is TRBV6-4, the J call TRBJ1-4, with 12 bases aligning to TRBD1. Germline loops: CDR1 MRHNA, CDR2 SNTAGT. V lost 0 bases to trimming and J lost 8 bases; unmatched junction nucleotides: 25. The CDR3 extends over 23 amino acids. CDR3 nucleotide sequence: TGTGCCAGCAGTGACTCCCCGGGACAGGGGGCTGAGAGAGAAAGGAAAGGGGCCGAAAAACTGTTTTTT. Its translation is CASSDSPGQGAERERKGAEKLFF.

This sequence joins TRBV7-6 and TRBJ1-4, with a tentative D call TRBD1 (6 bases). V gave up 2 bases and J gave up 1 base, with 11 bases separating them. This CDR3 is 16 amino acids long. CDR1 and CDR2 from the germline V gene are SGHVS and FNYEAQ. CDR3 loop: CASSLRGARTNEKLFF. Here the CDR3 DNA reads TGTGCCAGCAGCTTACGGGGGGCGCGAACTAATGAAAAACTGTTTTTT.